This T cell receptor beta chain is drawn from a study of OX40 agonist ivuxolimab in advanced cancers. Sequenced by immunoSEQ multiplex PCR; TCRdb stores in-frame clones only, minus some. In the table there are roughly 21,000 clones, more than 75% of which are singletons. CDR1 is LNHDA, CDR2 SQIVND, per germline (reference sequence). The length of the CDR3 is 17 residues. The V and J ends lost 8 bases and 9 bases respectively, with 29 bases between them. This material consisted of CD4+ or CD8+ T cells sorted from blood, taken in a trial of the OX40 agonist ivuxolimab. The sequence was collected from an adult with an advanced solid tumor such as melanoma, head and neck, liver or kidney cancer. The rearrangement joins TRBV19 to TRBJ2-1; D might be TRBD2 (10 bases). CDR3 in DNA: TGTGCCAGTCGGGACAGGGCTTCTAGCGGGAGAAGACTTGAGCAGTTCTTC. Protein: CASRDRASSGRRLEQFF.